Listed below are T cell receptor beta chains from one sample, sequenced in a study of spatial heterogeneity in lung cancer. TCRdb reprocessed the 5' RACE reads via MiXCR and lists one record per CDR3 protein. The sample holds around 92,000 distinct CDR3 sequences, approximately 12% seen once. Sample: PBMCs, taken at surgery. Source of these receptors: a male donor with early-stage non-small cell lung cancer. The CDR3 runs from the conserved cysteine through the conserved F or W. The D gene is left open where the match is weak. Only part of the rows carry a size: once, few, many, or a class if the clone is expanded.

few	TRBD1	TRBV9	TRBJ2-1	CASSVSGQGIVNEQFF	TGTGCCAGCAGCGTATCGGGACAGGGGATCGTGAATGAGCAGTTCTTC
NA	NA	TRBV29-1	TRBJ1-3	CSVIVGSSGNTIYF	TGCAGCGTGATAGTGGGGAGCTCTGGAAACACCATATATTTT
NA	TRBD2	TRBV11-2	TRBJ2-2	CASSHRLAENTGELFF	TGTGCCAGCAGCCATAGACTAGCGGAGAACACCGGGGAGCTGTTTTTT
few	NA	TRBV20-1	TRBJ1-5	CSARNRRGGTRQPQHF	TGCAGTGCTAGAAATCGCCGGGGCGGAACGAGACAGCCCCAGCATTTT
NA	NA	TRBV6-5	TRBJ1-6	CASSYSDGSNSPLHF	TGTGCCAGCAGTTACTCGGACGGGAGTAATTCACCCCTCCACTTT
many	NA	TRBV20-1	TRBJ2-7	CSARDHRLDEQYF	TGCAGTGCTAGAGATCACAGGCTCGACGAGCAGTACTTC
NA	TRBD1	TRBV29-1	TRBJ1-4	CSVLSWTGFNEKLFF	TGCAGCGTTCTATCCTGGACAGGTTTTAATGAAAAACTGTTTTTT
many	TRBD2	TRBV7-2	TRBJ2-1	CASSLGSPLAGGSSSYNEQFF	TGTGCCAGCAGCTTAGGATCCCCCCTAGCGGGAGGGTCTAGCTCCTACAATGAGCAGTTCTTC
NA	NA	TRBV7-2	TRBJ2-1	CASSERTKYNEQFF	TGTGCCAGCAGCGAGCGGACAAAATACAATGAGCAGTTCTTC
NA	TRBD1	TRBV11-2	TRBJ2-5	CASSLDQGTGVQETQYF	TGTGCCAGCAGCTTAGATCAAGGAACAGGGGTGCAAGAGACCCAGTACTTC
few	NA	TRBV5-1	TRBJ2-7	CASSSQTATYEQYF	TGCGCCAGCAGCTCCCAGACAGCAACCTACGAGCAGTACTTC
NA	TRBD1	TRBV7-9	TRBJ1-2	CASSLVDRTQPYGYTF	TGTGCCAGCAGCTTAGTGGACAGGACTCAACCCTATGGCTACACCTTC
NA	NA	TRBV18	TRBJ1-6	CASCQDRGDNSPLHF	TGTGCCAGCTGTCAGGACCGGGGTGATAATTCACCCCTCCACTTT
few	NA	TRBV9	TRBJ2-5	CASSTFQGQETQYF	TGTGCCAGCAGCACCTTCCAGGGGCAAGAGACCCAGTACTTC
many	NA	TRBV27	TRBJ2-1	CASRPSRVQSRFF	TGTGCCAGCAGACCATCCCGGGTCCAGTCGAGGTTCTTC
few	TRBD2	TRBV2	TRBJ2-1	CASSERSGRTYNEQFF	TGTGCCAGCAGTGAACGAAGCGGGAGGACTTACAATGAGCAGTTCTTC
NA	TRBD1	TRBV20-1	TRBJ2-2	CSARYRDRVAGELFF	TGCAGTGCTAGATACCGGGACAGGGTGGCCGGGGAGCTGTTTTTT